This T cell receptor (beta chain) was retrieved from a study of T cell responses to AZD1222 COVID-19 vaccine. This CDR3 region has 13 residues. Trimming removed 7 bases at V and 6 bases at J, with 15 bases between. Germline loops: CDR1 SGHVS, CDR2 FQNEAQ. The assay was immunoSEQ multiplex PCR, and TCRdb's table has in-frame clones only and misses some. Among around 130,000 clones, 86% were seen once, and the ten largest hold 12%. This specimen consisted of peripheral blood, obtained on day 0 of AZD1222 vaccination. This chain joins TRBV7-8 and TRBJ1-1; D unclear. The TCR originated in an adult in good health. CDR3 DNA: TGTGCCAGCAAGCAGGTCTGGGCCGCTGAAGCTTTCTTT. Protein product: CASKQVWAAEAFF. Drawing the rest from reference TRBV7-8 and TRBJ1-1, the complete variable domain is GAGVSQSPRYKVAKRGQDVALRCDPISGHVSLFWYQQALGQGPEFLTYFQNEAQLDKSGLPSDRFFAERPEGSVSTLKIQRTQQEDSAVYLCASKQVWAAEAFFGQGTRLTVV.